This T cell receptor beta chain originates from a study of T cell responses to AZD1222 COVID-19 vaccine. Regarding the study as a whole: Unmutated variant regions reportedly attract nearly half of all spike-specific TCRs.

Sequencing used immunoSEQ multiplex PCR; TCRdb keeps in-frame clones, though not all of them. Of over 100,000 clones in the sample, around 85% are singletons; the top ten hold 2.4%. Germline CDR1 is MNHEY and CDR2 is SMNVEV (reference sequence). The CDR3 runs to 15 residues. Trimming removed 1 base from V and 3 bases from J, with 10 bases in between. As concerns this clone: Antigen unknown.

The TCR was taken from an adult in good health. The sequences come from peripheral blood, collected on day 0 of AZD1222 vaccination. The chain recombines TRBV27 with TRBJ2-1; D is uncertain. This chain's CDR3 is CASSLFPGNYNEQFF. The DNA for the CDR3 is TGTGCCAGCAGTTTATTCCCAGGAAACTACAATGAGCAGTTCTTC.